Each of the 30 T cell receptor beta chains below was sequenced from the same sample in a study of radiation and T cells in renal cell carcinoma. Sequencing used immunoSEQ multiplex PCR; TCRdb keeps in-frame clones, though not all of them. The table lists 100,000 to 150,000 clones, about four fifths of them singletons. Stated time point: blood 2 weeks post-SBRT. Treatment specified: 15 Gy SBRT to primary tumor, nephrectomy 4 weeks later. The material sequenced was blood, taken from a patient whose treatment included radiotherapy and nephrectomy. These receptors were collected from a man aged 50-60 years with renal cell carcinoma.

The chain has TRBV5-6 and TRBJ2-5; maybe TRBD1 (6 bases). The CDR3 is 13 amino acids. V shed 6 bases and J shed 5 bases, with 14 bases lying between them. The germline CDR1 and CDR2 sequences are SGHDT and YYEEEE. This CDR3 reads CASTGQRGETQYF. CDR3 DNA sequence: TGTGCCAGCACCGGACAGAGGGGGGAGACCCAGTACTTC.

As regards this clone: The conserved final phenylalanine or tryptophan is absent from the CDR3, which likely points to a read error. The limits of the CDR3 on the DNA are not certain, so only TCRdb's listed CDR3 is given. V is TRBV5-1 and J is TRBJ2-4; the table assigns TRBD2, which was not confirmed against the DNA. Looked up from germline, CDR1 is SGHRS and CDR2 is YFSETQ. The CDR3 extends over 14 residues, inclusive of both ends. This CDR3 reads CASSLGSVTGRLAG.

This rearrangement joins TRBV25-1 to TRBJ2-2; 9 positions agree with TRBD1. The germline V gene has CDR1 MGHDK and CDR2 SYGVNS. There are 15 residues in the CDR3. With 5 bases clipped from V and 2 bases from J, the junction kept 3 bases outside the gene matches. The CDR3 sequence is CASSRGQGNTGELFF. CDR3 nucleotide sequence: TGTGCCAGCAGTCGGGGACAGGGTAACACCGGGGAGCTGTTTTTT. The full variable domain, completed using reference TRBV25-1 and TRBJ2-2, is EADIYQTPRYLVIGTGKKITLECSQTMGHDKMYWYQQDPGMELHLIHYSYGVNSTEKGDLSSESTVSRIRTEHFPLTLESARPSHTSQYLCASSRGQGNTGELFFGEGSRLTVL.

The V and J genes are TRBV4-3 and TRBJ2-7; D tentatively fits TRBD1 or TRBD2 (5 bases each). The CDR3 spans 15 residues. Per germline, CDR1 LGHNA and CDR2 YSLEER. Trimming removed 0 bases from V and 0 bases from J, with 9 bases in between. CDR3 amino acids: CASSQEGRRSYEQYF. DNA for the CDR3: TGCGCCAGCAGCCAAGAGGGACGGCGCTCCTACGAGCAGTACTTC.

This rearrangement joins TRBV29-1 to TRBJ2-1, with TRBD2 matching 7 bases. Trimming cost V 4 bases and J 7 bases; bases outside gene matches: 7. The length of the CDR3 is 13 residues. The germline V gene has CDR1 SQVTM and CDR2 ANQGSEA. CDR3 residues: CSVVVTAGNEQFF. CDR3 nucleotides: TGCAGCGTTGTTGTGACAGCGGGGAATGAGCAGTTCTTC.

This clone has more than one count but fewer than ten. This chain connects TRBV4-2 to TRBJ2-6; D not resolved. Per the germline V gene, CDR1 is LGHNA and CDR2 is YNFKEQ. Trimming cost V 2 bases and J 1 base, with 6 bases left between them. CDR3 length equals 15 residues. The CDR3 nucleotides are TGTGCCAGCAGCCAAACAGATTCTGGGGCCAACGTCCTGACTTTC. Its translation is CASSQTDSGANVLTF.

The rearrangement links TRBV12-2 to TRBJ2-7. TRBV12-2 has pseudogene status. This CDR3 is 19 amino acids long. This CDR3 reads CASRLDGEFTGLTHLGQYF. For the CDR3, the DNA is TGTGCAAGTCGCTTAGACGGGGAATTTACAGGCCTAACCCACTTAGGGCAGTACTTC.

The V and J genes are TRBV6-1 and TRBJ1-4; no firm D call. Trimming removed 7 bases at V and 8 bases at J, with 20 bases between. The CDR3 consists of 15 residues. In germline, CDR1 is MNHNS, CDR2 SASEGT. The CDR3 bases are TGTGCCAGCATGGATTTGATAGAGGTCCGAGAAAAACTGTTTTTT. Protein product: CASMDLIEVREKLFF.

By its share, this clone is medium-sized. The gene calls are TRBV6-5 and TRBJ2-3, with D possibly being TRBD1 or TRBD2 (5 bases each). This CDR3 is built from 13 residues. Germline lookup yields CDR1 MNHEY and CDR2 SVGAGI. The V gene lost 4 bases and the J gene lost 6 bases, with 11 bases spanning the gap. Written as DNA, the CDR3 is TGTGCCAGCAGTTCCGGGACCCTGGATACGCAGTATTTT. Encoded protein: CASSSGTLDTQYF.

There are a few counts of this clone. The rearrangement uses TRBV19 and TRBJ1-1, with 10 positions matching TRBD1. V trimming: 6 bases; J trimming: 2 bases; junction bases outside the gene matches: 3. The germline CDR1 and CDR2 sequences are LNHDA and SQIVND (reference sequence). The CDR3 spans 14 residues. In nucleotides, the CDR3 is TGTGCCAGTAGATGGACAGGGGGAAACACTGAAGCTTTCTTT. This translates into CASRWTGGNTEAFF.

This clone was observed a few times. A much larger clone lies one base from this, so it may be a read error. The chain carries TRBV5-1 and TRBJ1-1, with D unclear. The CDR3 runs 13 residues. Germline loops: CDR1 SGHRS, CDR2 YFSETQ. V was cut by 2 bases and J by 1 base, with 6 bases left in between. The CDR3 DNA reads as TGCGCCAGCAGCTTAACAGAGAACACTGAAGCTTTCTTT. Protein sequence: CASSLTENTEAFF.

CDR3 coding DNA: TGTGCCAGTAGTCCGACGCCCTGGGGTCGGGATCAGCCCCAGCATTTT. It yields the protein CASSPTPWGRDQPQHF. The chain carries TRBV19 and TRBJ1-5, with D uncertain. CDR1 and CDR2 from the germline V gene are LNHDA and SQIVND (reference sequence). The CDR3 runs to 16 residues. The V gene lost 5 bases and the J gene lost 5 bases, with 19 bases spanning the gap. The full variable domain, completed using reference TRBV19 and TRBJ1-5, is DGGITQSPKYLFRKEGQNVTLSCEQNLNHDAMYWYRQDPGQGLRLIYYSQIVNDFQKGDIAEGYSVSREKKESFPLTVTSAQKNPTAFYLCASSPTPWGRDQPQHFGDGTRLSIL.

The chain has TRBV9 and TRBJ2-1, with 7 bases matching TRBD2. The V segment lost 0 bases and the J segment 1 base; nucleotides outside the gene matches: 1. In germline, CDR1 is SGDLS, CDR2 YYNGEE. The CDR3 length is 15 residues. CDR3 in amino acids: CASSVEAGSYNEQFF. In DNA form, the CDR3 reads TGTGCCAGCAGCGTAGAAGCGGGGTCCTACAATGAGCAGTTCTTC.

The gene calls are TRBV19 and TRBJ2-3; 13 bases map to TRBD2. The CDR3 loop spans 16 amino acids. The V gene's germline CDR1 is LNHDA and CDR2 SQIVND (reference sequence). With V trimmed by 3 bases and J by 5 bases, 5 bases remained unmatched. The DNA for the CDR3 is TGTGCCAGTAGTATGGAGGGGACTAGCGGGGTAGATACGCAGTATTTT. This encodes CASSMEGTSGVDTQYF.

This clone occurred a few times. The chain is built from TRBV29-1 and TRBJ2-1, with 12 positions matching TRBD2. V lost 7 bases and J lost 4; bases outside the gene matches: 11. From germline, CDR1 is SQVTM and CDR2 ANQGSEA. This CDR3 has 16 residues. The CDR3 nucleotides are TGCAGCGCCTCGCGGACTAGCGGGGCCTCATACAATGAGCAGTTCTTC. This sequence encodes CSASRTSGASYNEQFF.

This clone was counted a few times. The chain employs TRBV5-1 and TRBJ2-5; D gene unclear. Trimming removed 0 bases from V and 7 bases from J, with 10 bases in between. The CDR3 loop spans 13 amino acids. Per germline, CDR1 SGHRS and CDR2 YFSETQ. Here the CDR3 DNA reads TGCGCCAGCAGCTTGGAGGCGTTGGGGACCCAGTACTTC. Translated, it gives CASSLEALGTQYF.

This chain connects TRBV29-1 to TRBJ2-4; D tentatively reads TRBD1 or TRBD2 (5 bases each). Looked up from germline, CDR1 is SQVTM and CDR2 is ANQGSEA. V dropped 4 bases and J dropped 0 bases, with 7 bases sitting between them. The CDR3 runs 13 residues. The CDR3 nucleotides read TGCAGCGTTGGGGGGATAGCCAAAAACATTCAGTACTTC. Protein: CSVGGIAKNIQYF.

The rearrangement links TRBV2 to TRBJ2-7; no reliable D call. The germline gives CDR1 SNHLY, CDR2 FYNNEI. This CDR3 region has 13 residues. Trimming took 4 bases from V and 6 from J, leaving 13 bases between them. CDR3 sequence reads: CASSVDWKGEQYF. In nucleotides, the CDR3 is TGTGCCAGCAGTGTCGACTGGAAGGGCGAGCAGTACTTC.

The table lists this clone with a few counts. As DNA, the CDR3 is TGTGCCAGCACCCCTGGGTCGGGGGCCCACCTCGACTACAATGAGCAGTTCTTC. It specifies CASTPGSGAHLDYNEQFF. The rearrangement uses TRBV9 and TRBJ2-1; D tentatively reads TRBD1 or TRBD2 (6 bases each). This CDR3 comprises 18 residues. Germline V gene sequence: CDR1 SGDLS, CDR2 YYNGEE. The ends were cut back, 6 bases at V and 3 bases at J, with 25 bases in the middle.

The chain combines TRBV2 with TRBJ1-1, with D possibly TRBD1 on 5 matching bases. From germline, CDR1 is SNHLY and CDR2 FYNNEI. With 6 bases removed from V and 2 bases from J, the gap between germline ends came to 10 bases. This CDR3 has 13 residues. The CDR3: CASRFRDNTEAFF. CDR3 nucleotides: TGTGCCAGCAGATTCAGGGACAACACTGAAGCTTTCTTT.

The chain recombines TRBV30 with TRBJ2-1; 8 bases fit TRBD2. With V trimmed by 2 bases and J by 3 bases, 6 bases remained unmatched. CDR1 and CDR2 (germline): GTSNPN, SVGIG (reference sequence). This CDR3 has 15 amino acids. The CDR3 DNA reads as TGTGCCTGGAGTTTCCGCGGGGGGTTCTACAATGAGCAGTTCTTC. Protein sequence: CAWSFRGGFYNEQFF. Using reference TRBV30 and TRBJ2-1 for the parts outside the CDR3, the full variable domain is SQTIHQWPATLVQPVGSPLSLECTVEGTSNPNLYWYRQAAGRGLQLLFYSVGIGQISSEVPQNLSASRPQDRQFILSSKKLLLSDSGFYLCAWSFRGGFYNEQFFGPGTRLTVL.

On this clone itself: Relative to the germline gene, one junction end is altered; a read error may explain this. The chain recombines TRBV7-7 with TRBJ1-4; 7 positions match TRBD1. The CDR3 is 13 residues long. Germline CDR1 is SSHAT and CDR2 is FNYEAQ (reference sequence). The CDR3 DNA follows: TGTGCTAGCAGCGCCCGACAGGGAGAAAAACTGTTTTTT. Its protein is CASSARQGEKLFF.

This clone was detected ten times or more. V usage is TRBV7-6 and J usage is TRBJ2-7, with D possibly called TRBD1 or TRBD2 (6 bases each). The CDR3 totals 15 residues. V gave up 6 bases and J gave up 3 bases, with 18 bases separating them. The germline V gene encodes CDR1 SGHVS and CDR2 FNYEAQ. The CDR3 sequence: CASSPPGASFYEQYF. Here the CDR3 DNA reads TGTGCCAGCAGTCCGCCGGGGGCCTCCTTCTACGAGCAGTACTTC.

The chain links TRBV15 to TRBJ1-5, with D uncertain. Germline V CDR1 and CDR2: LNHNV, YYDKDF (reference sequence). V dropped 5 bases and J dropped 0 bases, with 20 bases sitting between them. The CDR3 contains 18 residues. Written as DNA, the CDR3 is TGTGCCACCAGCGGAGTTACCGGACTACTAACTAGCAATCAGCCCCAGCATTTT. Translation: CATSGVTGLLTSNQPQHF.

The CDR3 DNA is TGTGCCAGCAGTTTCTTGGCGGGAGCTAGAACCGGGGAGCTGTTTTTT. Residues: CASSFLAGARTGELFF. The chain has TRBV28 and TRBJ2-2; 7 bases fit TRBD2. The CDR3 has 16 amino acids. With V trimmed by 3 bases and J by 5 bases, 9 bases remained unmatched. Germline V gives CDR1 MDHEN, CDR2 SYDVKM.

The chain employs TRBV7-6 and TRBJ2-1; 7 bases align to TRBD2. Germline V gives CDR1 SGHVS, CDR2 FNYEAQ. CDR3 length equals 14 residues. The V gene end was trimmed by 1 base and the J gene end by 6 bases; junction bases not matched to a gene: 3. CDR3 coding DNA: TGTGCCAGCAGCTTAGAAGCTAGCGGCAATGAGCAGTTCTTC. The encoded protein is CASSLEASGNEQFF.

The V call is TRBV5-4, the J call TRBJ2-4, with 10 bases aligning to TRBD2. Trimming cost V 5 bases and J 6 bases; bases outside gene matches: 11. The CDR3 totals 16 residues. Per germline, CDR1 SGHNT and CDR2 YYREEE (reference sequence). The CDR3 loop is CASSRLAGGRVNIQYF. In DNA, the CDR3 is TGTGCCAGCAGTAGATTAGCGGGAGGTCGAGTAAACATTCAGTACTTC.

This clone was seen only a few times. The chain joins TRBV30 to TRBJ1-1, with 7 bases lining up with TRBD1. The trim removed 2 bases at V and 0 bases at J, leaving 6 bases unmatched. The CDR3 contains 15 residues. Germline V CDR1 and CDR2: GTSNPN, SVGIG (reference sequence). This CDR3 is CAWSTLGQMNTEAFF. In nucleotides, the CDR3 is TGTGCCTGGAGTACACTGGGACAGATGAACACTGAAGCTTTCTTT.

The chain links TRBV19 to TRBJ2-4; D is perhaps TRBD1 or TRBD2 (5 bases each). The CDR3 is made up of 15 amino acids. Trimming took off 6 bases at V and 1 base at J, with 13 bases between the two ends. Germline V gene data show CDR1 as LNHDA and CDR2 as SQIVND (reference sequence). CDR3 protein: CASRVSGDAKNIQYF. DNA of the CDR3: TGTGCCAGTAGAGTCTCCGGGGACGCCAAAAACATTCAGTACTTC.

The chain combines TRBV2 with TRBJ2-3; D is possibly TRBD1 (6 bases). From germline, CDR1 is SNHLY and CDR2 FYNNEI. The CDR3 extends over 13 amino acids. V was cut by 6 bases and J by 8 bases, with 15 bases left in between. DNA for the CDR3: TGTGCCAGCAGGAGGGACACTGGTGGTACGCAGTATTTT. As protein: CASRRDTGGTQYF.